This TCR beta chain stems from a study of beta chain features in type 1 diabetes. General observations from the study: Among all four CD4+ subsets, Type 1 diabetes patients had TCRB CDR3s that were moderately but significantly shorter. Patients showed naive, central memory and Treg TCRB repertoires that appeared more similar than those of healthy donors. Although PCR might favor shorter templates, it would do so equally in patients and controls. VDJ junctions from patients with type 1 diabetes contained fewer insertions and more deletions.

This clone was detected only a few times. Its antigen is not known. Reverse transcribing all isolated RNA meant expressed TCRB transcripts were sequenced. Profiling relied on immunoSEQ multiplex PCR, and the TCRdb table lists in-frame clones only, not all of them. The sample shows hundreds of thousands of clones, roughly an eighth of them seen only once. This CDR3 has 18 residues. V lost 1 base and J 2 bases, leaving 19 bases between the germline ends. Germline V CDR1 and CDR2: SGHTA, FQGNSA. Every donor had blood drawn once into heparin, 100 to 150 mL on average. Sequencing input: naive CD4+ T cells from blood. The receptor's source is a man aged 18 to 35 with type 1 diabetes. V gene TRBV7-2 combines with J gene TRBJ2-3, with a possible D match to TRBD2 (5 bases). The CDR3 spells CASSLDSWTQRYTDTQYF. CDR3 bases: TGTGCCAGCAGCTTAGATTCGTGGACGCAGCGGTACACAGATACGCAGTATTTT.